The clone carrying this T cell receptor beta chain was observed a handful of times. Its antigen is unknown. The record originates from a study of beta chain features in type 1 diabetes. Study context: What patients shared with healthy donors was a similar profile of age, gender and cell yields. Whole-study findings and limits: For Type 1 diabetes patients, all four CD4+ subsets carried TCRB CDR3s that were moderately but significantly shorter.

Every isolated RNA sample was fully reverse transcribed, so sequencing captured expressed TCRB transcripts. Sequenced by immunoSEQ multiplex PCR; TCRdb stores in-frame clones only, minus some. Altogether about 160,000 clones are present, roughly 9% being singletons, with the ten largest covering about 0.65%. V lost 3 bases and J lost 4, with 11 bases in between. Germline CDR1 reads MNHEY; CDR2 reads SMNVEV (reference sequence). The CDR3 is 14 residues long. This TCR was recovered from a woman in her twenties or thirties with type 1 diabetes. V gene TRBV27 combines with J gene TRBJ2-3; D not certain. The sequenced material came from central memory CD4+ T cells from blood. This CDR3 is CASSFASNPDTQYF. The CDR3 DNA sequence: TGTGCCAGCAGTTTCGCCAGTAACCCAGATACGCAGTATTTT.